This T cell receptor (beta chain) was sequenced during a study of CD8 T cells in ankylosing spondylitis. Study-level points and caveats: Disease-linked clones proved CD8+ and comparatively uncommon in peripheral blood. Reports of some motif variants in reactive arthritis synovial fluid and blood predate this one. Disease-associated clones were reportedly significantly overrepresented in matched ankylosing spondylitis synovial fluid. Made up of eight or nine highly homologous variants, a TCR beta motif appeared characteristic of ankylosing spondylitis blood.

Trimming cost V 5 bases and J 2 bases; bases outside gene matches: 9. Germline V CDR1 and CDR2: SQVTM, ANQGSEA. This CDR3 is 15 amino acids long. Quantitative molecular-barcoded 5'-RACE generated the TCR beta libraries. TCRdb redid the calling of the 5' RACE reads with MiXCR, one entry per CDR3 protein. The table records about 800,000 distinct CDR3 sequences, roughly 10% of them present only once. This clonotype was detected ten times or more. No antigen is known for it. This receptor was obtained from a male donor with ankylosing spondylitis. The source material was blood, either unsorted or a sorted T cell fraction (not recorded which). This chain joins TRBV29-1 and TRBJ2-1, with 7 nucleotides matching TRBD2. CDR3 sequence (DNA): TGCAGCGTTACTCCGGGGGGTCGACCCTACAATGAGCAGTTCTTC. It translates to CSVTPGGRPYNEQFF.